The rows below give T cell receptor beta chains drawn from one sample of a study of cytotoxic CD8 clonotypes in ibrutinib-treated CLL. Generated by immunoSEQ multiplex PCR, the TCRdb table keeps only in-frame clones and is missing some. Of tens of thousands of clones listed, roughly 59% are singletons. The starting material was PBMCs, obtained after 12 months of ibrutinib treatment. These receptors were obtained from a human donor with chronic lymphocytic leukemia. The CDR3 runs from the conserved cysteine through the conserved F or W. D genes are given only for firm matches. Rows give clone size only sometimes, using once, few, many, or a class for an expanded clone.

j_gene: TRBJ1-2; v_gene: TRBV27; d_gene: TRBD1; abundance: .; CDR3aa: CASSIRTGANYGYTF; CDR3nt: TGTGCCAGCAGTATACGGACAGGAGCTAACTATGGCTACACCTTC
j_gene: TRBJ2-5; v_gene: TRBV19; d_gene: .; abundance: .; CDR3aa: CASSTAGQQETQYF; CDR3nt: TGTGCCAGTAGTACCGCGGGACAGCAAGAGACCCAGTACTTC
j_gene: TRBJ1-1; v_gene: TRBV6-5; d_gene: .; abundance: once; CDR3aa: CASSLRGLNTEAFF; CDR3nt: TGTGCCAGCAGTTTAAGAGGTTTGAACACTGAAGCTTTCTTT
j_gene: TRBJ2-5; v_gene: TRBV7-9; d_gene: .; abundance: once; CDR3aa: CASSTPRGSQETQYF; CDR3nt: TGTGCCAGCAGCACCCCCCGGGGCAGTCAAGAGACCCAGTACTTC
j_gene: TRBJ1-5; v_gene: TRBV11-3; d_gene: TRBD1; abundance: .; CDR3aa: CASSSGGFDQPQHF; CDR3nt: TGTGCCAGCAGCTCAGGGGGATTCGATCAGCCCCAGCATTTT
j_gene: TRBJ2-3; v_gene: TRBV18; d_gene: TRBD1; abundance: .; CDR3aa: CASSPPQGAYTQYF; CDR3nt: TGTGCCAGCTCACCCCCTCAGGGGGCATATACGCAGTATTTT
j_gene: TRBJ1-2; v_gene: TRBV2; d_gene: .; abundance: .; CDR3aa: CASNLRLANYGYTF; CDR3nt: TGTGCCAGCAATCTCCGTCTAGCTAACTATGGCTACACCTTC
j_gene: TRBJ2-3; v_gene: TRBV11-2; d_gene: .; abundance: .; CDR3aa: CASILLPGGPITDTQYF; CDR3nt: TGTGCCAGCATCCTCCTTCCCGGGGGGCCGATAACAGATACGCAGTATTTT
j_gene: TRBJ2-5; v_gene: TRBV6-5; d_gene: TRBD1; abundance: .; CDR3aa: CASTLGTGVETQYF; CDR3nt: TGTGCCAGCACTCTCGGGACAGGGGTAGAGACCCAGTACTTC
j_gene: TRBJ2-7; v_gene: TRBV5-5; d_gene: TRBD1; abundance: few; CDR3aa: CASSLVGQGSYEQYF; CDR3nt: TGTGCCAGCAGCTTGGTTGGACAGGGCTCCTACGAGCAGTACTTC
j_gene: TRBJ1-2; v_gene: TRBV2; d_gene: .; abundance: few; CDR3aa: CASSEVEGYTF; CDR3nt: TGTGCCAGCAGTGAGGTAGAAGGCTACACCTTC
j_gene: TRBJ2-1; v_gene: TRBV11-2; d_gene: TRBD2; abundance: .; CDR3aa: CASSLKRGGYNEQFF; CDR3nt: TGTGCCAGCAGCCTCAAGCGGGGGGGCTACAATGAGCAGTTCTTC
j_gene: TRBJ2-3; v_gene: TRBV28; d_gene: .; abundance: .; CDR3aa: CASSTAGAPDTQYF; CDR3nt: TGTGCCAGCAGTACCGCGGGGGCCCCGGACACGCAGTATTTT
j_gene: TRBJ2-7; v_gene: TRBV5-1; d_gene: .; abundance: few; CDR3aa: CASSWDGYEQYF; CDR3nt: TGTGCCAGCAGCTGGGACGGCTACGAGCAGTACTTC
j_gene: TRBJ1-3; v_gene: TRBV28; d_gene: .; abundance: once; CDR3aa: CASSGKGTGNTIYF; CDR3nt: TGTGCCAGCAGTGGAAAGGGAACTGGAAACACCATATATTTT
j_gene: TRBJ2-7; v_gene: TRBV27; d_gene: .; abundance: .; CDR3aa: CASSFAQSEQYF; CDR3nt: TGTGCCAGCAGTTTTGCGCAGTCCGAGCAGTACTTC
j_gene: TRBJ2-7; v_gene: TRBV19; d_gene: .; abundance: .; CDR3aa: CASSRRGETYEQYF; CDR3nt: TGTGCCAGTAGTCGTCGAGGGGAGACCTACGAGCAGTACTTC
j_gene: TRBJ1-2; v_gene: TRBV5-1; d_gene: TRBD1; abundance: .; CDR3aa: CASSSGTGLDGYTF; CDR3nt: TGCGCCAGCTCATCCGGGACAGGGCTCGATGGCTACACCTTC
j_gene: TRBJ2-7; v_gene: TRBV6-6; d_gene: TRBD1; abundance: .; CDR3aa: CASRETGGSYEQYF; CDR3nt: TGTGCCAGCAGAGAGACAGGGGGTTCCTACGAGCAGTACTTC
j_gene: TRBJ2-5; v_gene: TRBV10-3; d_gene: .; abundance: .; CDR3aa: CAIRASGQQETQYF; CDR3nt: TGTGCCATCAGGGCTTCGGGCCAGCAAGAGACCCAGTACTTC
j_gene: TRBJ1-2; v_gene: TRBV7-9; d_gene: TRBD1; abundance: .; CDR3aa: CASSQPGQGAKGYTF; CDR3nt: TGTGCCAGCAGCCAACCGGGACAGGGGGCGAAAGGCTACACCTTC
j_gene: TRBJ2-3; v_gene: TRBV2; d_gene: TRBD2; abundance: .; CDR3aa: CASSELRGGTDTQYF; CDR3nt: TGTGCCAGCAGTGAACTCCGGGGGGGCACAGATACGCAGTATTTT
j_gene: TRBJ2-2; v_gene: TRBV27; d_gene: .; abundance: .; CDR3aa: CASSYHGGNTGELFF; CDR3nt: TGTGCCAGCAGTTACCACGGGGGGAACACCGGGGAGCTGTTTTTT
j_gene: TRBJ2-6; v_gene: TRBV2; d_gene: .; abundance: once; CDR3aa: CASSDFQVSRSGANVLTF; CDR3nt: TGTGCCAGCAGTGACTTCCAGGTATCCCGCTCTGGGGCCAACGTCCTGACTTTC
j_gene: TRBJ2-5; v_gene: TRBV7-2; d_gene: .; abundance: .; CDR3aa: CASSPGDSWGETQYF; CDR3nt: TGTGCCAGCAGCCCGGGCGACAGTTGGGGAGAGACCCAGTACTTC
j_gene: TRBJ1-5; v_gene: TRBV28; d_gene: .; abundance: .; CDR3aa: CASSFRRVSNQPQHF; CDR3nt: TGTGCCAGCAGTTTTCGGCGGGTCAGCAATCAGCCCCAGCATTTT
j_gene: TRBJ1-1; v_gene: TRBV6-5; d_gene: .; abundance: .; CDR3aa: CASSELGPNTEAFF; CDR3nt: TGTGCCAGCAGTGAATTGGGACCTAACACTGAAGCTTTCTTT
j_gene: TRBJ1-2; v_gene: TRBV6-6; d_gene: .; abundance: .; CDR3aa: CASSYTGPGNGYTF; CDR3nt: TGTGCCAGCAGTTATACGGGACCAGGCAATGGCTACACCTTC
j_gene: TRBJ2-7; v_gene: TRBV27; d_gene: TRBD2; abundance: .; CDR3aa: CASSLRSREGTSEQYF; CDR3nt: TGTGCCAGCAGTTTAAGGTCGCGGGAGGGCACCTCCGAGCAGTACTTC
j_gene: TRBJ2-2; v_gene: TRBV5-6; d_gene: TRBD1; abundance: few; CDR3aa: CASRATGGGTGELFF; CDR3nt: TGTGCCAGCAGGGCGACAGGGGGCGGTACCGGGGAGCTGTTTTTT
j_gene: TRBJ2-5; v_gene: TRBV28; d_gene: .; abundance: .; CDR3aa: CASSLWGSLGETQYF; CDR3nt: TGTGCCAGCAGTTTATGGGGAAGTCTGGGGGAGACCCAGTACTTC
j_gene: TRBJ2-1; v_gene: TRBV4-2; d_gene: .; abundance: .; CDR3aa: CASSQAGLGVEQFF; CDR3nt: TGTGCCAGCAGCCAAGCGGGGCTTGGGGTAGAGCAGTTCTTC
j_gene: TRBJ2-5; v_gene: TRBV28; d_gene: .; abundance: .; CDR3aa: CASGRVETQYF; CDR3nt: TGTGCCAGCGGTCGGGTTGAGACCCAGTACTTC
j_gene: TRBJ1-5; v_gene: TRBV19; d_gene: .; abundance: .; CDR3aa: CASSTDLGNQPQHF; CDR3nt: TGTGCCAGTAGTACCGATTTGGGAAATCAGCCCCAGCATTTT
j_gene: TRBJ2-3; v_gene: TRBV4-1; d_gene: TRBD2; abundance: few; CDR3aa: CASSPSTGLAGATDTQYF; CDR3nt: TGCGCCAGCAGCCCCTCGACCGGACTAGCGGGGGCCACAGATACGCAGTATTTT
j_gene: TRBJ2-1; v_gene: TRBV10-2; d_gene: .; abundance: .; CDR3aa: CASRPKDSYNEQFF; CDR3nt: TGCGCCAGCAGACCGAAGGACAGTTACAATGAGCAGTTCTTC
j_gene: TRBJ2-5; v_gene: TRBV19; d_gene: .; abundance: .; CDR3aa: CASRASDQYQETQYF; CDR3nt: TGTGCCAGTAGAGCCAGTGACCAGTACCAAGAGACCCAGTACTTC
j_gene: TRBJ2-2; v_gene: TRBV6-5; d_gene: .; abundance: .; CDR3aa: CASSTKGDTGELFF; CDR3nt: TGTGCCAGCAGTACCAAGGGGGACACCGGGGAGCTGTTTTTT